The count of the clone carrying this T cell receptor (beta chain) is one. The sample originates from a study of shared clonotypes between healthy human individuals. Donors were healthy HIV-negative adults without recently reported acute infections or vaccinations. Measured with immunoSEQ multiplex PCR; TCRdb has only the in-frame clones, and not every one. Of more than 450,000 clones in the sample, 75% to 85% were seen once. This CDR3 spans 15 amino acids. The germline V gene encodes CDR1 SGDLS and CDR2 YYNGEE. Trimming took off 2 bases at V and 3 bases at J, with 15 bases between the two ends. The material sequenced was PBMCs. The rearrangement uses TRBV9 and TRBJ2-7; D is ambiguous. This TCR was recovered from a woman between 40 and 50 years old in good health. Some clones in this sample may be carry-over from other donors' samples. CDR3 sequence reads: CASSVDSDPIYEQYF. The DNA of the CDR3 is TGTGCCAGCAGCGTCGACTCTGACCCAATCTACGAGCAGTACTTC. The variable domain in full, completed from reference TRBV9 and TRBJ2-7, reads DSGVTQTPKHLITATGQRVTLRCSPRSGDLSVYWYQQSLDQGLQFLIQYYNGEERAKGNILERFSAQQFPDLHSELNLSSLELGDSALYFCASSVDSDPIYEQYFGPGTRLTVT.